Listed below are T cell receptor beta chains from one sample, sequenced in a study of T cell responses to AZD1222 COVID-19 vaccine. Generated by immunoSEQ multiplex PCR, the TCRdb table keeps only in-frame clones and is missing some. The sample gives 85,000 to 120,000 clones, 85% to 90% of which show up once; 5% is in the top ten. This specimen consisted of peripheral blood, obtained on day 0 of AZD1222 vaccination. Receptor source: an adult in good health. Each CDR3 is given with its conserved first and last residue. D genes are given only for firm matches. Clone size is stated in some rows and not others, as once, few, many or a class when expanded.

CDR3 DNA: TGTGCCAGCAGCCCTCAGTCCGGGACTATGACCTACGAGCAGTACTTC
CDR3 protein: CASSPQSGTMTYEQYF
D gene: TRBD2
J gene: TRBJ2-7
clone size: NA
CDR3 length: 16
V gene: TRBV9

CDR3 DNA: TGTGCCAGCAGCTTGGCCGAAAAAGCCTCCTACAATGAGCAGTTCTTC
CDR3 protein: CASSLAEKASYNEQFF
D gene: NA
J gene: TRBJ2-1
clone size: NA
CDR3 length: 16
V gene: TRBV5-4

CDR3 DNA: TGTGCCAGCAGCCAAGACAGGGGGTTGGATTCACCCCTCCACTTT
CDR3 protein: CASSQDRGLDSPLHF
D gene: TRBD1
J gene: TRBJ1-6
clone size: few
CDR3 length: 15
V gene: TRBV4-2

CDR3 DNA: TGTGCCAGCAGCGGGGACAGGGGGCATCAGCCCCAGCATTTT
CDR3 protein: CASSGDRGHQPQHF
D gene: TRBD1
J gene: TRBJ1-5
clone size: NA
CDR3 length: 14
V gene: TRBV2

CDR3 DNA: TGTGCCAGCAGCCCGGGGGGGAATAGCAATCAGCCCCAGCATTTT
CDR3 protein: CASSPGGNSNQPQHF
D gene: NA
J gene: TRBJ1-5
clone size: NA
CDR3 length: 15
V gene: TRBV7-9

CDR3 DNA: TGTGCCAGCAGCGTAAATTACGACTACACCTTC
CDR3 protein: CASSVNYDYTF
D gene: NA
J gene: TRBJ1-2
clone size: NA
CDR3 length: 11
V gene: TRBV9

CDR3 DNA: TGTGCCAGCAGCTTAGCGCGAGTGAACACTGAAGCTTTCTTT
CDR3 protein: CASSLARVNTEAFF
D gene: NA
J gene: TRBJ1-1
clone size: NA
CDR3 length: 14
V gene: TRBV7-2

CDR3 DNA: TGTGCCAGCAGTGTACTAGCGGGAGGTCTGGGGGAGCAGTTCTTC
CDR3 protein: CASSVLAGGLGEQFF
D gene: TRBD2
J gene: TRBJ2-1
clone size: NA
CDR3 length: 15
V gene: TRBV6-4

CDR3 DNA: TGTGCCAGCAGCTTGGGGGGGCCTTATAATTCACCCCTCCACTTT
CDR3 protein: CASSLGGPYNSPLHF
D gene: NA
J gene: TRBJ1-6
clone size: NA
CDR3 length: 15
V gene: TRBV5-4

CDR3 DNA: TGCAGCGTTGAACCGACTAGCGCGGAGACCCAGTACTTC
CDR3 protein: CSVEPTSAETQYF
D gene: TRBD2
J gene: TRBJ2-5
clone size: NA
CDR3 length: 13
V gene: TRBV29-1

CDR3 DNA: TGTGCCAGCACCAAGGATAGCGGGAGTTGGAAAGAGACCCAGTACTTC
CDR3 protein: CASTKDSGSWKETQYF
D gene: TRBD2
J gene: TRBJ2-5
clone size: NA
CDR3 length: 16
V gene: TRBV4-2

CDR3 DNA: TGTGCCAGCAGCCCTCCCGGAGAGGGCACTGAAGCTTTCTTT
CDR3 protein: CASSPPGEGTEAFF
D gene: NA
J gene: TRBJ1-1
clone size: NA
CDR3 length: 14
V gene: TRBV3-1/TRBV3-2

CDR3 DNA: TGTGCCAGCAGCTCCAGACAGGGCCAGCCCCAGCATTTT
CDR3 protein: CASSSRQGQPQHF
D gene: TRBD1
J gene: TRBJ1-5
clone size: NA
CDR3 length: 13
V gene: TRBV7-2

CDR3 DNA: TGCGCCAGCAGCAACCGGGCGGGCACAGATACGCAGTATTTT
CDR3 protein: CASSNRAGTDTQYF
D gene: NA
J gene: TRBJ2-3
clone size: NA
CDR3 length: 14
V gene: TRBV5-1

CDR3 DNA: TGTGCCAGCAGTTACGGGACAGCCCCCTACGAGCAGTACTTC
CDR3 protein: CASSYGTAPYEQYF
D gene: TRBD1
J gene: TRBJ2-7
clone size: NA
CDR3 length: 14
V gene: TRBV6-2/TRBV6-3

CDR3 DNA: TGTGCCAGCAGTTACGCGGCAGGGGGTTACAATGAGCAGTTCTTC
CDR3 protein: CASSYAAGGYNEQFF
D gene: TRBD1
J gene: TRBJ2-1
clone size: NA
CDR3 length: 15
V gene: TRBV6-2/TRBV6-3